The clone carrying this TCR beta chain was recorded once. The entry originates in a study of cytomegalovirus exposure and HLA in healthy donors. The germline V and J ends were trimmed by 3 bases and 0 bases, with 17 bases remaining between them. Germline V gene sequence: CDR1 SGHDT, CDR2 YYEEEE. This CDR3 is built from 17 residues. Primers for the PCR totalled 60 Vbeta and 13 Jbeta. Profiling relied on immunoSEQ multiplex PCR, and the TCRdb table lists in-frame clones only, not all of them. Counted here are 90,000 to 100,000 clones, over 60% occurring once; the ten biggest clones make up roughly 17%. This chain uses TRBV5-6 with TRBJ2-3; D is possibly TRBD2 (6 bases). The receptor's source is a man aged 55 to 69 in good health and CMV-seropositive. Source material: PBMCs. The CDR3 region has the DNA TGTGCCAGCAGCTACCCAACCGGGACTTCAAGCACAGATACGCAGTATTTT. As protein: CASSYPTGTSSTDTQYF.